The following is a T cell receptor beta chain sequence with its context. The assay was immunoSEQ multiplex PCR, and TCRdb's table has in-frame clones only and misses some. This sample carries some 120,000 clones, around 87% of them seen once, and the ten largest clones take approximately 3.6%. This sample is drawn from a study of blood T cell repertoires in COVID-19. Study background: PBMCs, B-cell-depleted T cells, or T cells provided the cDNA or gDNA that made up the material.

This receptor was identified in a woman in her sixties or seventies with acute or convalescent COVID-19. The sample comprised peripheral blood.

This CDR3 reads CASSQVGANTEAFF. As DNA, the CDR3 is TGTGCCAGCAGCCAGGTAGGGGCGAACACTGAAGCTTTCTTT. The chain is built from TRBV3-1 (or the pseudogene TRBV3-2) and TRBJ1-1, with a possible D match to TRBD1 (5 bases). Trimming removed 3 bases from V and 1 base from J, with 9 bases in between. This CDR3 contains 14 residues. The germline V gene has CDR1 LGHDT and CDR2 YNNKEL (reference sequence).